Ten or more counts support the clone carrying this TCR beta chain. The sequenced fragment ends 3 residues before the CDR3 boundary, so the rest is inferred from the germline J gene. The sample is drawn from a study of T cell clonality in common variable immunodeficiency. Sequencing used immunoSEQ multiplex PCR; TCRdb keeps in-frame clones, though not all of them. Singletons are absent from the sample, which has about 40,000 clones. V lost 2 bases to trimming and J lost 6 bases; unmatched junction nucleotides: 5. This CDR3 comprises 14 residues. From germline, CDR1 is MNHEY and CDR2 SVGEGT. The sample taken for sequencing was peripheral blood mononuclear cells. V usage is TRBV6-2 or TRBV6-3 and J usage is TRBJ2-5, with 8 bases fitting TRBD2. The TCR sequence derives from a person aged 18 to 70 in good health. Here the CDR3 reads CASSYHGGGKTQYF. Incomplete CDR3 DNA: TGTGCCAGCAGTTACCATGGCGGGGGGAAGACC.